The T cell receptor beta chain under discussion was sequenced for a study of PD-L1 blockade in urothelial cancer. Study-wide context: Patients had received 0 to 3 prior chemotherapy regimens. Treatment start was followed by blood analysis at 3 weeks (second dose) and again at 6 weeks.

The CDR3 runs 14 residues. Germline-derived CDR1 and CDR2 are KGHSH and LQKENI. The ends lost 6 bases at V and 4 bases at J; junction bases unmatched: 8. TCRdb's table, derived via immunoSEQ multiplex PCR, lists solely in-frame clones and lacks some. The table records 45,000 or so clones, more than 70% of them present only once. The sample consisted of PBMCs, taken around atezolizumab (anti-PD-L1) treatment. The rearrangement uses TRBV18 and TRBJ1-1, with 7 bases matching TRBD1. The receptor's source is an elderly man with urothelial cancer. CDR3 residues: CASSLYGQATEAFF. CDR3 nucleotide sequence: TGTGCCAGCTCCCTTTACGGACAGGCCACTGAAGCTTTCTTT.